The 32 T cell receptor beta chains below come from one sample, sequenced in a study of blood T cell repertoires in COVID-19. Some clones are missing from TCRdb's copy, which holds only in-frame ones; the method was immunoSEQ multiplex PCR. The data contain about 310,000 clones, over 75% of them seen just once; the ten biggest clones take up around a tenth. The sequencing sample was made of PBMCs or T cells enriched from blood (not recorded which). All receptors derive from a woman aged 40 to 50 who had recovered from COVID-19.

The chain has TRBV4-3 and TRBJ2-1, with a weak D call TRBD2 (7 bases). Germline CDR1 is LGHNA and CDR2 is YSLEER. V was clipped by 4 bases and J by 5 bases, with 15 bases between them. CDR3 length equals 15 residues. CDR3 sequence: CASSLEGGRDNEQFF. The CDR3 DNA sequence: TGCGCCAGCAGCCTCGAAGGGGGGAGGGACAATGAGCAGTTCTTC.

The V gene is TRBV11-3, the J gene TRBJ2-1, with 9 bases fitting TRBD2. V shed 5 bases and J 8 bases; nucleotides not matched to a gene: 10. Germline CDR1 is SGHNT and CDR2 is YENEEA. This CDR3 region has 15 residues. The CDR3, as DNA: TGTGCCAGCAGCACCCGACTAGCGGAGGGGGATGAGCAGTTCTTC. Encoded protein: CASSTRLAEGDEQFF.

The J gene is TRBJ2-1, the V gene TRBV10-3; D may be TRBD1 (6 bases). Germline loops: CDR1 ENHRY, CDR2 SYGVKD. The V end was cut by 4 bases, the J end by 1 base, with 14 bases between. CDR3 length: 16 amino acids. The CDR3 DNA follows: TGTGCCATCAGTGCCGGACAGACGATTTCCTACAATGAGCAGTTCTTC. This encodes CAISAGQTISYNEQFF.

The chain couples TRBV18 to TRBJ2-5; 9 nucleotides line up with TRBD2. The CDR3 contains 14 residues. Trimming cost V 2 bases and J 3 bases; bases outside gene matches: 1. Germline CDR1 KGHSH, CDR2 LQKENI. CDR3 protein: CASSPRLAEETQYF. DNA of the CDR3: TGTGCCAGCTCACCAAGACTAGCGGAAGAGACCCAGTACTTC.

The gene calls are TRBV19 and TRBJ1-1; the D is unclear. In germline, CDR1 is LNHDA, CDR2 SQIVND (reference sequence). CDR3 length: 13 amino acids. Trimming left V 5 bases short and J 3 bases short, with 10 bases between. The CDR3 is CASSRNRDTEAFF. The CDR3 DNA is TGTGCCAGTAGTCGGAACAGAGACACTGAAGCTTTCTTT.

V is TRBV5-1 and J is TRBJ1-4; D gene unclear. CDR1 is SGHRS and CDR2 is YFSETQ in the germline V gene. The length of the CDR3 is 14 residues. The V and J ends lost 0 bases and 8 bases respectively, with 11 bases between them. CDR3 in amino acids: CASSLGGNSEKLFF. The CDR3 DNA sequence: TGCGCCAGCAGCTTGGGCGGGAACAGCGAAAAACTGTTTTTT.

The genes are TRBV7-9 and TRBJ1-2; 7 nucleotides agree with TRBD1. The CDR3 spans 16 residues. Germline-derived CDR1 and CDR2 are SEHNR and FQNEAQ (reference sequence). With V trimmed by 6 bases and J by 3 bases, 13 bases remained unmatched. This CDR3 is CASSSWRQGIDYGYTF. The CDR3 DNA is TGTGCCAGCAGTTCCTGGAGACAGGGTATAGACTATGGCTACACCTTC. Full variable domain (missing parts from reference TRBV7-9 and TRBJ1-2): DTGVSQNPRHKITKRGQNVTFRCDPISEHNRLYWYRQTLGQGPEFLTYFQNEAQLEKSRLLSDRFSAERPKGSFSTLEIQRTEQGDSAMYLCASSSWRQGIDYGYTFGSGTRLTVV.

This sequence joins TRBV10-2 and TRBJ2-2, with TRBD1 matching over 8 bases. Germline V gene lookup returns CDR1 WSHSY and CDR2 SAAADI. This CDR3 region has 14 residues. V dropped 6 bases and J dropped 5; count of bases not matched to a gene: 5. The CDR3 region has the DNA TGCGCCAGCAGAAATACAGGGGGGACCGGGGAGCTGTTTTTT. Its protein is CASRNTGGTGELFF.

This chain joins TRBV3-1 (or the pseudogene TRBV3-2) and TRBJ2-7; 9 bases map to TRBD1. The CDR3 is 16 residues long. V dropped 3 bases and J dropped 4; count of bases not matched to a gene: 10. Germline lookup yields CDR1 LGHDT and CDR2 YNNKEL (reference sequence). CDR3 in DNA: TGTGCCAGCAGCCAGTGGGACAGGGAGATTCCTTACGAGCAGTACTTC. As protein: CASSQWDREIPYEQYF.

The chain couples TRBV27 to TRBJ2-1; unclear D gene. Deletions cut 3 bases from V and 10 bases from J, with 10 bases between. This CDR3 contains 12 residues. Germline CDR1 and CDR2: MNHEY and SMNVEV (reference sequence). Written as DNA, the CDR3 is TGTGCCAGCAGTTTCACGGGTCGAGAGCAGTTCTTC. Encoded protein: CASSFTGREQFF.

Remarks on this clone: The junction departs from the called germline gene at one end, perhaps through a read error. The chain couples TRBV7-7 to TRBJ2-7, with D perhaps matching TRBD1 (6 bases). Germline CDR1 is SSHAT and CDR2 is FNYEAQ (reference sequence). The CDR3 sequence is 15 residues long. Written as DNA, the CDR3 is TGTGCTAGCAGCTTAGGGCAGGGGAACTCCTACGAGCAGTACTTC. Translating it yields CASSLGQGNSYEQYF.

The table lists this clone with a count of one. The rearrangement joins TRBV4-3 to TRBJ2-3; D not resolved. CDR3 length equals 14 residues. V shed 0 bases and J shed 3 bases, with 7 bases lying between them. Germline V gene data show CDR1 as LGHNA and CDR2 as YSLEER. CDR3 in DNA: TGCGCCAGCAGCCAAGATATCTTGACAGATACGCAGTATTTT. It translates to CASSQDILTDTQYF.

This chain uses TRBV5-1 with TRBJ1-4; 8 bases align to TRBD1. Germline CDR1 reads SGHRS; CDR2 reads YFSETQ. The ends lost 5 bases at V and 7 bases at J; junction bases unmatched: 10. There are 15 residues in the CDR3. The CDR3 DNA sequence: TGCGCCAGCAGACCGGACAGGGAGGAGGCTGAAAAACTGTTTTTT. It codes for CASRPDREEAEKLFF.

This clone was seen only once. This chain uses TRBV5-6 with TRBJ1-4, with D perhaps TRBD1 (6 bases). V lost 3 bases and J 8 bases, leaving 20 bases between the germline ends. The CDR3 covers 16 residues. CDR1 is SGHDT, CDR2 YYEEEE, per germline. The CDR3 region is CASSSLLQGVEEKLFF. Written as DNA, the CDR3 is TGTGCCAGCAGCTCCCTACTACAGGGAGTGGAGGAAAAACTGTTTTTT.

This chain joins TRBV30 and TRBJ1-5, with D uncertain. CDR1 is GTSNPN and CDR2 is SVGIG in the germline V gene (reference sequence). V was pared by 1 base and J by 7 bases, with 11 bases between. The CDR3 length is 13 residues. CDR3 region: CAWSESFRQPQHF. In nucleotides, the CDR3 is TGTGCCTGGAGTGAAAGTTTCCGGCAGCCCCAGCATTTT.

The V call is TRBV25-1, the J call TRBJ1-4; unclear D gene. With 4 bases removed from V and 8 bases from J, the gap between germline ends came to 11 bases. The CDR3 sequence is 13 residues long. Germline CDR1 is MGHDK and CDR2 is SYGVNS. CDR3 loop: CASSASGMEKLFF. The CDR3 bases are TGTGCCAGCAGTGCCTCCGGGATGGAAAAACTGTTTTTT. The complete variable domain, with remaining parts taken from reference TRBV25-1 and TRBJ1-4, reads EADIYQTPRYLVIGTGKKITLECSQTMGHDKMYWYQQDPGMELHLIHYSYGVNSTEKGDLSSESTVSRIRTEHFPLTLESARPSHTSQYLCASSASGMEKLFFGSGTQLSVL.

The chain has TRBV4-3 and TRBJ2-1, with 9 bases fitting TRBD1. Germline-derived CDR1 and CDR2 are LGHNA and YSLEER. With V trimmed by 0 bases and J by 5 bases, 5 bases remained unmatched. This CDR3 is 16 amino acids long. The CDR3 nucleotides read TGCGCCAGCAGCCAAGATCCGGGACAGGGCCACAATGAGCAGTTCTTC. As protein: CASSQDPGQGHNEQFF.

In nucleotides, the CDR3 is TGTGCCAGCAACAAGAACACCGGGGAGCTGTTTTTT. Translated, it gives CASNKNTGELFF. The V call is TRBV27, the J call TRBJ2-2; D is undetermined. V lost 7 bases to trimming and J lost 1 base, with 4 bases between them. The CDR3 has 12 residues. The germline V gene encodes CDR1 MNHEY and CDR2 SMNVEV (reference sequence).

The J gene is TRBJ1-4, the V gene TRBV30, with 9 bases identical to TRBD1. V lost 1 base to trimming and J lost 7 bases; unmatched junction nucleotides: 7. This CDR3 is 15 amino acids long. Germline values: CDR1 GTSNPN, CDR2 SVGIG (reference sequence). The CDR3 nucleotides read TGTGCCTGGAGTGGGACAGGGGTAGTAAGTGAAAAACTGTTTTTT. Translated, it gives CAWSGTGVVSEKLFF.

The V call is TRBV5-1, the J call TRBJ2-7; 7 bases agree with TRBD1. J lost 0 bases, V lost 0 bases, and 6 bases had no gene match. The CDR3 has 16 residues. Germline CDR1 and CDR2: SGHRS and YFSETQ. In nucleotides, the CDR3 is TGCGCCAGCAGCTTGGCCCGACAGGGTGGCTCCTACGAGCAGTACTTC. Protein: CASSLARQGGSYEQYF.

The chain carries TRBV5-1 and TRBJ2-1; possible D gene TRBD2, 6 bases. Trimming removed 3 bases at V and 7 bases at J, with 17 bases between. This CDR3 is 15 amino acids long. CDR1 and CDR2 (germline): SGHRS, YFSETQ. CDR3 in DNA: TGCGCCAGCAGCTCGACCCCCGGGACTGAGAATGAGCAGTTCTTC. Protein sequence: CASSSTPGTENEQFF.

This clone came up once. The V and J genes are TRBV18 and TRBJ1-4; TRBD1 is a possible D gene (6 bases). CDR3 length: 13 residues. Germline V CDR1 and CDR2: KGHSH, LQKENI. V was cut by 3 bases and J by 6 bases, with 8 bases left in between. The CDR3 is CASSPGQDEKLFF. The CDR3 DNA reads as TGTGCCAGCTCACCGGGACAAGATGAAAAACTGTTTTTT.

This clone was counted only a few times. This rearrangement joins TRBV19 to TRBJ2-1, with 7 positions matching TRBD2. The CDR3 sequence is 13 residues long. The junction had 4 bases not matched to a gene; V was cut back by 6 bases and J by 5 bases. The germline CDR1 and CDR2 sequences are LNHDA and SQIVND (reference sequence). As DNA, the CDR3 is TGTGCCAGTAGATCGGGGGGTCACAATGAGCAGTTCTTC. Encoded protein: CASRSGGHNEQFF.

The V call is TRBV7-9, the J call TRBJ2-7; D is unresolved. Per germline, CDR1 SEHNR and CDR2 FQNEAQ (reference sequence). Trimming pared 5 bases from V and 1 base from J, leaving 9 bases between. The CDR3 runs 13 residues. CDR3 in DNA: TGTGCCAGCAGCCGGAGCCAATCCTACGAGCAGTACTTC. Amino acids: CASSRSQSYEQYF.

J is TRBJ1-2 and V is TRBV27, with 9 bases identical to TRBD1. Germline V gene data show CDR1 as MNHEY and CDR2 as SMNVEV (reference sequence). V lost 6 bases to trimming and J lost 6 bases; unmatched junction nucleotides: 11. The CDR3 has 15 residues. CDR3 in DNA: TGTGCCAGCAGGCCCAGGACAGGGGACATAGATGGCTACACCTTC. Amino acid sequence: CASRPRTGDIDGYTF.

The chain recombines TRBV11-3 with TRBJ2-5, with 7 bases aligning to TRBD1. The germline gives CDR1 SGHNT, CDR2 YENEEA. CDR3 length: 14 residues. The J segment lost 3 bases and the V segment lost 5 bases, leaving 6 bases of the junction unmatched. CDR3 sequence (DNA): TGTGCCAGCAGCCGGGACAGAACTAAAGAGACCCAGTACTTC. Amino acids: CASSRDRTKETQYF.

This clone was counted only a few times. The chain combines TRBV9 with TRBJ2-3; 11 nucleotides line up with TRBD2. The CDR3 has 15 residues. Germline V lookup: CDR1 SGDLS, CDR2 YYNGEE. V lost 4 bases to trimming and J lost 11 bases; unmatched junction nucleotides: 12. CDR3 sequence reads: CASSQSGTSGLGQYF. The CDR3, as DNA: TGTGCCAGCAGCCAATCCGGGACTAGCGGTCTAGGGCAGTATTTT.

This clone was detected a few times. The chain uses TRBV6-2 or TRBV6-3 and TRBJ1-2; D unclear. CDR1 and CDR2 from the germline V gene are MNHEY and SVGEGT. V was clipped by 5 bases and J by 4 bases, with 23 bases between them. The CDR3 spans 17 residues. The CDR3 DNA reads as TGTGCCAGCAGTCAGCCGGGAGTTAAGTGGACGCTCTATGGCTACACCTTC. Translated: CASSQPGVKWTLYGYTF.

As for this clone: A read error may produce the germline difference seen at one junction end. V and J are TRBV7-8 and TRBJ2-7, with D possibly being TRBD1 (6 bases). The CDR3 contains 13 residues. In germline, CDR1 is SGHVS, CDR2 FQNEAQ. This CDR3 is CASSLGDNYEQYF. The CDR3 DNA sequence: TGTGCCAGTAGCTTAGGGGACAACTACGAGCAGTACTTC.

The genes are TRBV5-4 and TRBJ1-4; TRBD1 is a possible D gene (5 bases). CDR3 length: 14 residues. V was shortened by 3 bases and J by 5 bases, with 11 bases between the two germline ends. Germline lookup yields CDR1 SGHNT and CDR2 YYREEE (reference sequence). This CDR3 reads CASSSWGGNEKLFF. CDR3 bases: TGTGCCAGCAGCTCGTGGGGGGGGAATGAAAAACTGTTTTTT.

V gene TRBV15 combines with J gene TRBJ1-3; the D gene is possibly TRBD1 (5 bases). Germline assignment: CDR1 LNHNV and CDR2 YYDKDF (reference sequence). This CDR3 has 15 residues. Trimming shortened V by 6 bases and J by 0 bases, and 12 bases separated the two germline ends. CDR3 in amino acids: CATRDGTHSGNTIYF. DNA for the CDR3: TGTGCCACCAGGGACGGGACTCACTCTGGAAACACCATATATTTT.

The rearrangement links TRBV6-5 to TRBJ1-3; perhaps TRBD1 as D (5 bases). CDR3 length: 13 residues. Trimming took off 5 bases at V and 3 bases at J, with 8 bases between the two ends. Germline loops: CDR1 MNHEY, CDR2 SVGAGI. The CDR3 spells CASSPDIGNTIYF. The CDR3, as DNA: TGTGCCAGCAGTCCGGACATTGGAAACACCATATATTTT.